This T cell receptor (beta chain) was found in a study of blood T cell repertoires in COVID-19. The protocol was immunoSEQ multiplex PCR, while the TCRdb copy is restricted to in-frame clones and leaves out a portion. The repertoire holds some 7,600 clones, with 80% to 90% as singletons. CDR1 is MNHNS, CDR2 SASEGT, per germline. This CDR3 spans 15 amino acids. V shed 2 bases, J shed 3 bases, and the junction held 6 bases outside the gene matches. The clonotype was recovered from a human donor in a cohort sampled during active COVID-19. Source material: peripheral blood. The V call is TRBV6-1, the J call TRBJ2-7, with 8 bases aligning to TRBD1. CDR3 loop: CASSEFRDRGYEQYF. In DNA form, the CDR3 reads TGTGCCAGCAGTGAATTCCGCGACAGGGGCTACGAGCAGTACTTC.